This passage covers 27 T cell receptor beta chains from one sample sequenced in a study of shared clonotypes between healthy human individuals. TCRdb's copy holds only in-frame clones and misses some; the assay was immunoSEQ multiplex PCR. In the table there are more than 2 million clones, 90% to 95% of which are singletons. The material sequenced was naive CD4+ T cells sorted from blood. Subset denoted: CD45RA+ positively selected. The receptors derive from a man aged 18-30 years in good health.

This sequence joins TRBV10-3 and TRBJ2-1; TRBD2 aligns across 10 bases. Trimming removed 3 bases from V and 7 bases from J; junction bases left unmatched: 15. Germline V CDR1 and CDR2: ENHRY, SYGVKD. CDR3 size: 18 residues. CDR3 in amino acids: CAISDQGQLAGAPNEQFF. In nucleotides, the CDR3 is TGTGCCATCAGTGACCAAGGGCAGCTAGCGGGAGCTCCAAATGAGCAGTTCTTC.

The rearrangement links TRBV5-1 to TRBJ1-1; 8 bases map to TRBD1. J gave up 0 bases and V 7 bases, and 8 bases lay outside the gene matches. CDR1 is SGHRS, CDR2 YFSETQ, per germline. The CDR3 has 15 amino acids. In DNA, the CDR3 is TGCGCCAGCGAAGCAGGGGGCAGTCTGAACACTGAAGCTTTCTTT. It translates to CASEAGGSLNTEAFF.

The chain employs TRBV27 and TRBJ1-5; 7 bases agree with TRBD1. CDR1 and CDR2 (germline): MNHEY, SMNVEV (reference sequence). J was trimmed by 0 bases and V by 2 bases; bases with no gene match: 1. This CDR3 comprises 15 residues. CDR3 bases: TGTGCCAGCAGTTTAGGGACAGATAGCAATCAGCCCCAGCATTTT. Translating it yields CASSLGTDSNQPQHF.

The chain employs TRBV6-1 and TRBJ2-7, with TRBD1 identical over 9 bases. Trimming at V came to 7 bases and at J to 3 bases, leaving 10 bases not matched to a gene. Germline CDR1 and CDR2: MNHNS and SASEGT. The CDR3 contains 15 residues. The CDR3 nucleotides read TGTGCCAGCACCCTCGACAGACAGGGGGGCTACGAGCAGTACTTC. Translation: CASTLDRQGGYEQYF.

V and J are TRBV7-9 and TRBJ2-3; weak D call: TRBD2 (6 bases). V lost 0 bases and J lost 2, with 12 bases in between. Looked up from germline, CDR1 is SEHNR and CDR2 is FQNEAQ (reference sequence). This CDR3 region has 16 residues. The CDR3 nucleotides are TGTGCCAGCAGCTTAGCGTTGCGGAGGGACACAGATACGCAGTATTTT. It translates to CASSLALRRDTDTQYF.

The chain combines TRBV6-1 with TRBJ2-1; 10 bases map to TRBD2. The CDR3 has 17 residues. CDR1 MNHNS and CDR2 SASEGT come from the germline V gene. V gave up 8 bases and J gave up 0 bases; unmatched junction bases: 10. CDR3 amino acids: CASRGLAGESSYNEQFF. For the CDR3, the DNA is TGTGCCAGCCGTGGGCTAGCGGGAGAGAGCTCCTACAATGAGCAGTTCTTC.

The chain employs TRBV28 and TRBJ2-1; D gene ambiguous. The ends were cut back, 5 bases at V and 0 bases at J, with 11 bases in the middle. Germline V gene sequence: CDR1 MDHEN, CDR2 SYDVKM. The CDR3 sequence is 15 residues long. DNA for the CDR3: TGTGCCAGCAGTAATTCCCTTAGCTCCTACAATGAGCAGTTCTTC. Translated, it gives CASSNSLSSYNEQFF.

The V and J genes are TRBV30 and TRBJ2-7, with 10 bases aligning to TRBD2. The CDR3 sequence is 15 residues long. Germline V lookup: CDR1 GTSNPN, CDR2 SVGIG (reference sequence). V gave up 4 bases and J gave up 6 bases; unmatched junction bases: 12. The CDR3 loop reads CAWIPSGSVIPEQYF. CDR3 sequence (DNA): TGTGCCTGGATCCCTAGCGGGAGCGTCATCCCCGAGCAGTACTTC. Supplemented by reference TRBV30 and TRBJ2-7, the full variable domain reads SQTIHQWPATLVQPVGSPLSLECTVEGTSNPNLYWYRQAAGRGLQLLFYSVGIGQISSEVPQNLSASRPQDRQFILSSKKLLLSDSGFYLCAWIPSGSVIPEQYFGPGTRLTVT.

The chain uses TRBV29-1 and TRBJ2-1; 7 nucleotides align to TRBD1. The CDR3 covers 16 residues. Germline loops: CDR1 SQVTM, CDR2 ANQGSEA. Losses at the gene ends were 0 bases for V and 4 bases for J; bases not matched to a gene: 9. The CDR3: CSVEDLEGGQYNEQFF. CDR3 DNA sequence: TGCAGCGTTGAAGATCTAGAAGGGGGCCAGTACAATGAGCAGTTCTTC.

This chain links TRBV10-1 with TRBJ2-2, with 8 positions matching TRBD1. J was trimmed by 6 bases and V by 3 bases; bases with no gene match: 6. CDR3 length equals 15 residues. CDR1 and CDR2 from the germline V gene are WNHNN and SYGVQD (reference sequence). The CDR3 DNA reads TGCGCCAGCAGTGAACTGGCAGGGGGCCCCGGGGAGCTGTTTTTT. Its protein is CASSELAGGPGELFF.

This clone was found many times. V is TRBV30 and J is TRBJ1-1; D is perhaps TRBD1 (6 bases). This CDR3 comprises 15 residues. The germline V gene encodes CDR1 GTSNPN and CDR2 SVGIG (reference sequence). V was clipped by 4 bases and J by 0 bases, with 15 bases between them. CDR3 protein: CAWNRGGLMNTEAFF. In nucleotides, the CDR3 is TGTGCCTGGAATCGAGGGGGACTAATGAACACTGAAGCTTTCTTT.

The V and J genes are TRBV6-6 and TRBJ1-5, with no clear D. The CDR3 is made up of 10 amino acids. Germline V lookup: CDR1 MNHNY, CDR2 SVGAGI (reference sequence). V lost 8 bases and J lost 7, with 6 bases in between. CDR3 nucleotides: TGTGCCAGCGGCAGGCAGCCCCAGCATTTT. This translates into CASGRQPQHF.

V usage is TRBV7-9 and J usage is TRBJ2-1, with TRBD2 matching 12 bases. V was clipped by 1 base and J by 4 bases; unmatched bases: 5. Per the germline V gene, CDR1 is SEHNR and CDR2 is FQNEAQ (reference sequence). The CDR3 contains 17 residues. Here the CDR3 reads CASSLGGLAGFYNEQFF. The CDR3 coding sequence is TGTGCCAGCAGCTTAGGTGGACTAGCGGGATTTTACAATGAGCAGTTCTTC.

The V gene is TRBV6-6, the J gene TRBJ2-1, with TRBD1 matching 7 bases. This CDR3 is built from 14 residues. Germline trimming cut 4 bases from V and 6 bases from J; bases unmatched to any gene: 6. The germline gives CDR1 MNHNY, CDR2 SVGAGI (reference sequence). CDR3 amino acids: CASSSPGQTNEQFF. For the CDR3, the DNA is TGTGCCAGCAGTTCTCCGGGACAGACCAATGAGCAGTTCTTC.

In its sample, this clone was seen once. The conserved phenylalanine or tryptophan normally closing the CDR3 is absent here, so this likely arose from a read error. V usage is TRBV10-3 and J usage is TRBJ2-7; possibly TRBD1 for D (5 bases). Deletions cut 5 bases from V and 3 bases from J, with 14 bases between. The CDR3 is 14 amino acids. Germline values: CDR1 ENHRY, CDR2 SYGVKD. The CDR3 loop reads CAISLNAGRYEQYL. Here the CDR3 DNA reads TGTGCCATCAGTCTCAATGCAGGGCGCTACGAGCAGTACCTC.

The gene calls are TRBV6-5 and TRBJ2-5; TRBD1 matches at 7 bases. CDR1 MNHEY and CDR2 SVGAGI come from the germline V gene. After removal of 5 bases from V and 3 bases from J, the junction contained 9 bases not matched to a gene. The CDR3 has 15 amino acids. The CDR3 DNA is TGTGCCAGCAGTCCACTGGACAGGCTCGAAGAGACCCAGTACTTC. Translating it yields CASSPLDRLEETQYF.

A few counts support this clone. V gene TRBV2 combines with J gene TRBJ1-6; 7 bases agree with TRBD1. There are 13 residues in the CDR3. The ends lost 4 bases at V and 9 bases at J; junction bases unmatched: 3. Germline V CDR1 and CDR2: SNHLY, FYNNEI. CDR3 region: CASSGQGSSPLHF. The CDR3 DNA follows: TGTGCCAGCAGTGGACAGGGAAGTTCACCCCTCCACTTT.

V usage is TRBV28 and J usage is TRBJ2-3; 10 bases match TRBD1. Trimming removed 6 bases from V and 3 bases from J; junction bases left unmatched: 3. The CDR3 extends over 14 amino acids. In germline, CDR1 is MDHEN, CDR2 SYDVKM. The CDR3 DNA follows: TGTGCCAGCAGGACAGGGGGCTCGACAGATACGCAGTATTTT. Translation gives CASRTGGSTDTQYF.

The chain joins TRBV11-2 to TRBJ2-7, with D uncertain. Trimming pared 5 bases from V and 2 bases from J, leaving 10 bases between. The germline gives CDR1 SGHAT, CDR2 FQNNGV. This CDR3 has 13 residues. The CDR3 is CASSRHYAYEQYF. CDR3 DNA sequence: TGTGCCAGCAGCCGCCACTACGCCTACGAGCAGTACTTC.

V gene TRBV6-6 combines with J gene TRBJ2-7, with D maybe TRBD1 (5 bases). The V end lost 2 bases, the J end lost 2 bases, and 10 bases lay between the germline ends. The germline V gene encodes CDR1 MNHNY and CDR2 SVGAGI (reference sequence). This CDR3 spans 14 amino acids. This CDR3 reads CASSYQRQTYEQYF. For the CDR3, the DNA is TGTGCCAGCAGTTACCAGAGACAGACCTACGAGCAGTACTTC.

This sequence joins TRBV27 and TRBJ1-6; 10 bases align to TRBD1. The ends lost 6 bases at V and 8 bases at J; junction bases unmatched: 4. Germline CDR1 is MNHEY and CDR2 is SMNVEV (reference sequence). CDR3 length: 14 amino acids. For the CDR3, the DNA is TGTGCCAGCAGCCACGACAGGGGGCATTCACCCCTCCACTTT. It translates to CASSHDRGHSPLHF.

This clone was observed many times. The V call is TRBV19, the J call TRBJ2-2, with a weak D call TRBD1 (6 bases). Germline values: CDR1 LNHDA, CDR2 SQIVND (reference sequence). V dropped 11 bases and J dropped 0 bases, with 16 bases sitting between them. This CDR3 comprises 15 residues. The CDR3 DNA sequence: TGTGCCGCTGCAAGGGGGACATCGAACACCGGGGAGCTGTTTTTT. This sequence encodes CAAARGTSNTGELFF.

V usage is TRBV4-3 and J usage is TRBJ2-3, with unresolved D. There are 14 residues in the CDR3. Trimming removed 0 bases from V and 8 bases from J, with 12 bases in between. Looked up from germline, CDR1 is LGHNA and CDR2 is YSLEER. CDR3 coding DNA: TGCGCCAGCAGCCAAGATAGAGGCAGGACTACGCAGTATTTT. Its protein is CASSQDRGRTTQYF.

This clone was detected once. Other nucleotide sequences in the sample specify the same CDR3. The chain couples TRBV18 to TRBJ1-6, with 8 bases aligning to TRBD1. With V trimmed by 6 bases and J by 7 bases, 5 bases remained unmatched. This CDR3 is 14 amino acids long. Germline V gene sequence: CDR1 KGHSH, CDR2 LQKENI. CDR3 sequence: CASSLDRGNSPLHF. In DNA, the CDR3 is TGTGCCAGCTCCCTAGACAGGGGCAATTCACCCCTCCACTTT.

V usage is TRBV30 and J usage is TRBJ1-2; 9 bases agree with TRBD1. This CDR3 has 13 amino acids. The trim removed 7 bases at V and 4 bases at J, leaving 7 bases unmatched. Germline lookup yields CDR1 GTSNPN and CDR2 SVGIG (reference sequence). CDR3 DNA: TGTGCCTTCCGAGGACAGGGGCCCTATGGCTACACCTTC. Translation gives CAFRGQGPYGYTF.

The chain combines TRBV30 with TRBJ2-7, with 7 nucleotides matching TRBD1. J gave up 4 bases and V 3 bases, and 0 bases lay outside the gene matches. CDR1 is GTSNPN, CDR2 SVGIG, per germline (reference sequence). The CDR3 consists of 11 residues. This CDR3 reads CAWRGQYEQYF. DNA for the CDR3: TGTGCCTGGAGGGGACAGTACGAGCAGTACTTC.

The CDR3: CASSLQGQGGEQYF. DNA of the CDR3: TGTGCCAGCAGCCTACAGGGACAGGGTGGCGAGCAGTACTTC. The V call is TRBV7-9, the J call TRBJ2-7; 9 positions match TRBD1. This CDR3 has 14 residues. Germline-derived CDR1 and CDR2 are SEHNR and FQNEAQ (reference sequence). After removal of 5 bases from V and 6 bases from J, the junction contained 8 bases not matched to a gene.